The entry below gives a single T cell receptor (beta chain) sequence along with its context. As yet, its antigen is unknown. The data originate from a study of cytomegalovirus exposure and HLA in healthy donors. The study ran its PCR with 60 Vbeta and 13 Jbeta primers. Repertoires were generated with immunoSEQ multiplex PCR, while TCRdb's copy carries only in-frame clones and drops some. The table records some 130,000 clones, 77% of them present only once. There are 12 residues in the CDR3. Germline CDR1 SQVTM, CDR2 ANQGSEA. V gave up 4 bases and J gave up 0 bases, with 7 bases separating them. General study points: In the analysis, some V segments, TRBV6-2 and TRBV6-3 included, were excluded as indistinguishable. In a later analysis, parvovirus B19, influenza, CMV and Epstein-Barr virus appeared linked to several top co-occurrence clusters. The investigators catalogued 150 to 200 TCR beta chains as cytomegalovirus-associated. Being productive about 87% or about 30% of the time was typical of most TCR beta V segments in an earlier analysis.

This clonotype originated in a male donor in good health and CMV-seropositive. The sequenced sample was PBMCs. V is TRBV29-1 and J is TRBJ2-7, with a tentative D call TRBD2 (5 bases). CDR3 nucleotide sequence: TGCAGCGTTGGAGGGAGCTCCTACGAGCAGTACTTC. It codes for CSVGGSSYEQYF.